This TCR beta chain is from a study of blood T cell repertoires in COVID-19. Overall study: Spain, Italy and the United States supplied samples that represented acute and convalescent COVID-19. PBMCs, B-cell-depleted T cells, or T cells were the source of the cDNA or gDNA that made up the material.

J was trimmed by 2 bases and V by 2 bases; bases with no gene match: 1. This CDR3 is built from 15 residues. CDR1 and CDR2 from the germline V gene are MNHNS and SASEGT. Assay used: immunoSEQ multiplex PCR; TCRdb lists only in-frame clones, some missing. The sample lists 350,000 or so clones, more than 85% occurring once. Ages ranged from 18 to 89 years, with residence in more than 20 US areas. Assignments of participants to cohorts depended upon their own reported clinical history. Sequenced material: PBMCs or T cells enriched from blood (not recorded which). The V gene is TRBV6-1, the J gene TRBJ2-7; the match to TRBD2 covers 12 bases. This receptor was taken from a woman in her twenties or thirties who had recovered from COVID-19. In DNA, the CDR3 is TGTGCCAGCAGTGAACTAGCGGGGGGGCCCTACGAGCAGTACTTC. It yields the protein CASSELAGGPYEQYF.